Listed below are T cell receptor beta chains from one sample, sequenced in a study of blood T cells in healthy people across ages. TCRdb used MiXCR to reprocess the 5' RACE reads, holding one entry per CDR3 protein. Of some 640,000 distinct CDR3 sequences in the sample, roughly 30% were seen once. The specimen was blood. These receptors came from a woman at least 80 years old in good health. The CDR3 runs from the conserved cysteine through the conserved F or W. A D gene is named only where the DNA matches it firmly. Only some rows state a clone size, as once, few, many or a class for expanded clones.

j_call v_call clone_size d_call cdr3_aa cdr3_nt
TRBJ1-2 TRBV25-1 NA TRBD1 CAGSEYRTGGAYGYTF TGTGCCGGCAGTGAATATCGGACAGGGGGCGCCTATGGCTACACCTTC
TRBJ2-7 TRBV27 NA NA CATGDSSYEQYF TGTGCCACCGGGGACTCTTCCTACGAGCAGTACTTC
TRBJ2-5 TRBV11-2 many NA CASSLEKGALETQYF TGTGCCAGCAGCTTAGAGAAGGGAGCCCTGGAGACCCAGTACTTC
TRBJ2-7 TRBV29-1 many TRBD2 CSVVGLAGGLEQYF TGCAGCGTTGTAGGACTAGCGGGGGGGCTCGAGCAGTACTTC
TRBJ2-7 TRBV28 many TRBD2 CATALGTTQSSYEQYF TGTGCCACCGCCCTCGGGACTACCCAAAGCTCCTACGAGCAGTACTTC
TRBJ1-4 TRBV5-1 NA NA CASSLDRVAEKLFF TGCGCCAGCAGCTTGGACAGGGTGGCTGAAAAACTGTTTTTT
TRBJ2-5 TRBV12-3/TRBV12-4 many NA CASSLRGETQYF TGTGCCAGCAGCTTACGGGGGGAGACCCAGTACTTC
TRBJ2-7 TRBV30 many NA CACHSARASYEQYF TGTGCCTGCCACTCAGCTAGAGCGTCCTACGAGCAGTACTTC
TRBJ1-1 TRBV6-1 few TRBD1 CASRGQWDEAFF TGTGCCAGCAGGGGACAGTGGGATGAAGCTTTCTTT
TRBJ1-1 TRBV2 NA TRBD1 CARGGQGAMNTEAFF TGTGCCAGAGGGGGACAGGGGGCCATGAACACTGAAGCTTTCTTT
TRBJ2-5 TRBV4-1 few TRBD1 CASSHPGTDYNEQYF TGCGCCAGCAGCCACCCCGGGACAGACTACAATGAGCAGTACTTC
TRBJ1-2 TRBV20-1 many NA CSALRDEDYGYTF TGCAGTGCTTTGCGCGACGAGGACTATGGCTACACCTTC
TRBJ1-1 TRBV20-1 NA NA CSALWTANTEAFF TGCAGTGCTCTATGGACAGCGAACACTGAAGCTTTCTTT
TRBJ2-1 TRBV6-1 NA NA CASSEARGRGPIQFF TGTGCCAGCAGTGAAGCGCGCGGCAGGGGCCCTATTCAGTTCTTC
TRBJ2-5 TRBV7-8 many NA CASSLDRGRQETQYF TGTGCCAGCAGCTTAGATCGGGGGAGACAAGAGACCCAGTACTTC
TRBJ2-5 TRBV20-1 many NA CSAPAGTQETQYF TGCAGTGCCCCGGCTGGGACGCAAGAGACCCAGTACTTC
TRBJ2-5 TRBV4-3 NA NA CVSSQDITGEQYF TGCGTCAGCAGCCAAGATATAACCGGTGAGCAGTACTTC